Given below is one T cell receptor beta chain in context. Its cognate antigen has yet to be identified. No clone much larger than this one lies a single base away; base qualities are absent. Stable Graves' hyperthyroidism was defined as the absence of progression to ophthalmopathy over 18 months of follow-up. The hyperthyroidism patients were between 18 and 65 years old and newly diagnosed, with a disease duration of less than 2 months. The study excluded patients with uncontrolled infections, other autoimmune diseases, pregnancy or lactation. Diagnoses relied on clinical symptoms, serum thyroxine and TRAb, thyroid ultrasound and orbital computed tomography. Total RNA was extracted with Trizol reagent, and quality was checked on an Agilent 2100 Bioanalyzer. This sample was taken from a study of T cells in Graves' hyperthyroidism and ophthalmopathy (dated by TCRdb to about 2019). For the wider study: TCR V-J signatures able to tell the groups apart were searched for in a discovery cohort of 90 to 100 patients, of whom more than 40 had Graves' ophthalmopathy and around 56 had stable Graves' hyperthyroidism. Prospective prediction of ophthalmopathy was tested in an independent validation cohort consisting of 18 to 20 hyperthyroidism patients and more than 15 patients who later progressed to ophthalmopathy. The 100 or so discovery patients were randomly split 7:3 into training and test sets. In addition, the study compared T-cell repertoires in thyroid tissue and in blood from six Graves' hyperthyroidism patients. Once sampling was done, hyperthyroidism patients were given methimazole at a starting dose of 30 mg daily, whereas ophthalmopathy patients were given high-dose intravenous methylprednisolone. The paper reports TCR Vbeta CDR3 sequencing of over 120 peripheral blood samples: 40 to 45 ophthalmopathy, fewer than 85 hyperthyroidism and around 17 progressor patients.

The research as a whole found: In validation, the model predicted progression to ophthalmopathy a median of about 5.9 months before onset, with roughly 71% sensitivity and almost 75% specificity. Most expanded thyroid clonotypes (frequency above 0.001) were also detected in blood, a finding suggesting that blood repertoires may reflect thyroid immune responses. Sample size was not statistically predetermined, and blinding of investigators to group allocation was not performed. A 13 V-J signature model separated ophthalmopathy from stable hyperthyroidism, with 87.88% sensitivity and 81% to 82% specificity in cross-validation and 80%/75% in testing.

The germline V and J ends show losses of 10 bases and 11 bases respectively, and no gene match explains 4 bases of the junction. From a lookup of the germline V gene, CDR1 and CDR2 are SNHLY and FYNNEI. The CDR3 spans 11 residues, from the cysteine through the phenylalanine. CDR3 DNA only is kept here, 33 bases in frame from base 1. The TCR beta CDR3 regions were amplified from RNA transcripts. A first-round RT-PCR of the TCR CDR3 used the HTBI primer set with the Qiagen OneStep RT-PCR kit. A second multiplex PCR round built the libraries, followed by size selection and purification. Libraries were sequenced paired-end with 100 bp reads on an Illumina HiSeq2000. The original pipeline was this. SOAPnuke was used to process the raw data, with reads discarded if the reads contained adapters or uncalled bases, had a mean Phred below 15, or lacked an exact constant-primer or identifier match. High-quality paired reads were merged with COPE v1.2.5, and unique nucleotide sequences were defined as clonotypes. MiTCR v1.1 was used to align clonotypes to the IMGT TRBV, TRBD and TRBJ reference segments. Only V-J combinations with frequency above 0.0001, covering approximately 99% of repertoires, were analysed. The TCS score was defined as the ratio of F50 (clonal expansion) to E x V (chaos), calculated using BLOSUM62-based TCRdist between CDR3 peptides within each V-J. Welch's t-statistics and random forest reduced approximately 520 V-J features to 10 to 15, which were used in a naive Bayes classifier (R e1071). TCRdb passed the public sequencing reads through fastp at Q25 and MiXCR, retaining productive beta sequences. For every CDR3 protein sequence, its rows merge into one entry that carries the most common genes and DNA. TCRdb, not the original authors, processed these V and J calls. Present in this sample are about 560,000 distinct CDR3 sequences, about half of which were seen just once. The ten largest clones add up to just under 8.5% of the sample.

This receptor was identified in a woman between 18 and 30 years old with Graves' hyperthyroidism. Donor details come from another sample of the same person, matched by shared clones. In this chain, TRBV2 is recombined with TRBJ1-4, with 10 bases in between that match TRBD1. Sequencing used peripheral blood or thyroid tissue (not recorded which). CDR3 reads: CANRTGGKLFF. At the DNA level, the sequence is TGTGCCAACAGGACAGGGGGGAAACTGTTTTTT.